The 10 T cell receptor beta chains below come from one sample, sequenced in a study of T cells in Graves' hyperthyroidism and ophthalmopathy. RNA transcripts were the template for amplifying TCR beta CDR3 regions. Using the HTBI primer set, a first-round RT-PCR was run on the TCR CDR3. TCRdb reprocessed the multiplex PCR reads with MiXCR, giving one entry per CDR3 protein. This sample yields hundreds of thousands of distinct CDR3 sequences, of which more than 30% are seen a single time; 8.9% belongs to the top ten. The sample consisted of blood. The receptor source for this set is a man between 18 and 35 years old with Graves' hyperthyroidism.

On this clonotype itself: A much bigger clone sits one base away, suggesting this may be a read error. This chain connects TRBV10-3 to TRBJ2-5; perhaps D is TRBD1 or TRBD2 (5 bases each). The CDR3 is 11 amino acids. The ends were cut back, 2 bases at V and 7 bases at J, with 5 bases in the middle. Germline CDR1 reads ENHRY; CDR2 reads SYGVKD. The CDR3 DNA reads TGTGCCATCAGTGAGGGGGGGACCCAGTACTTC. Its translation: CAISEGGTQYF.

This clonotype was observed many times. The chain is built from TRBV20-1 and TRBJ2-7, with D uncertain. The V gene's germline CDR1 is DFQATT and CDR2 SNEGSKA (reference sequence). The CDR3 covers 12 residues. Trimming left V 3 bases short and J 3 bases short, with 9 bases between. This CDR3 reads CSASMVSYEQYF. The CDR3 DNA sequence: TGCAGTGCTAGCATGGTCAGCTACGAGCAGTACTTC.

This clonotype turned up a few times. The chain combines TRBV9 with TRBJ1-6; D not resolved. Germline CDR1 and CDR2: SGDLS and YYNGEE. This CDR3 contains 16 residues. V lost 5 bases and J lost 3, with 15 bases in between. The CDR3 protein is CASSRTDKVYNSPLHF. The CDR3, as DNA: TGTGCCAGCAGTCGGACGGATAAAGTCTATAATTCACCCCTCCACTTT.

The rearrangement joins TRBV7-9 to TRBJ1-1; D perhaps matches TRBD1 (5 bases). This CDR3 has 14 amino acids. Deletions cut 3 bases from V and 1 base from J, with 9 bases between. Germline CDR1 is SEHNR and CDR2 is FQNEAQ (reference sequence). The CDR3 region has the DNA TGTGCCAGCAGCTTTGACGGACAGAACACTGAAGCTTTCTTT. Encoded protein: CASSFDGQNTEAFF.

The chain is built from TRBV20-1 and TRBJ1-2; D gene ambiguous. Germline lookup yields CDR1 DFQATT and CDR2 SNEGSKA (reference sequence). CDR3 length: 10 residues. The germline V and J ends were trimmed by 3 bases and 8 bases, with 7 bases remaining between them. This CDR3 reads CSARVDGYTF. DNA of the CDR3: TGCAGTGCTAGGGTGGACGGCTACACCTTC.

The chain combines TRBV7-8 with TRBJ1-1; 11 nucleotides agree with TRBD1. Germline V gene sequence: CDR1 SGHVS, CDR2 FQNEAQ. J lost 1 base, V lost 5 bases, and 6 bases had no gene match. The CDR3 has 16 amino acids. Here the CDR3 DNA reads TGTGCCAGCAGCCAAGGACAGGGGGCCGCGAACACTGAAGCTTTCTTT. It encodes CASSQGQGAANTEAFF.

About this clonotype itself: An end of the junction differs from the germline gene, which may be a read error. In DNA form, the CDR3 reads TGTGCCAGCAGTTACTCTCGGGGCAGGTACGAGCGGTACTTC. Encoded protein: CASSYSRGRYERYF. The chain combines TRBV10-3 with TRBJ2-7; D tentatively reads TRBD1 or TRBD2 (5 bases each). Germline-derived CDR1 and CDR2 are ENHRY and SYGVKD. The CDR3 contains 14 residues.

This clonotype has at least ten counts. The CDR3 sequence is CASSLDPGQVSPLHF. The CDR3 bases are TGTGCCAGCAGCTTAGATCCGGGACAGGTCTCACCCCTCCACTTT. V and J are TRBV11-2 and TRBJ1-6, with 8 bases that match TRBD1. The J segment lost 10 bases and the V segment lost 0 bases, leaving 5 bases of the junction unmatched. CDR1 and CDR2 from the germline V gene are SGHAT and FQNNGV. The CDR3 runs 15 residues.

This clonotype was picked up a small number of times. The chain is built from TRBV7-2 and TRBJ2-2; D is ambiguous. The V end lost 5 bases, the J end lost 4 bases, and 8 bases lay between the germline ends. The V gene's germline CDR1 is SGHTA and CDR2 FQGNSA. The CDR3 extends over 13 amino acids. As DNA, the CDR3 is TGTGCCAGCAGCCACATTACCACCGGGGAGCTGTTTTTT. It yields the protein CASSHITTGELFF. Looking up the rest from reference TRBV7-2 and TRBJ2-2 gives the full variable domain: GAGVSQSPSNKVTEKGKDVELRCDPISGHTALYWYRQSLGQGLEFLIYFQGNSAPDKSGLPSDRFSAERTGGSVSTLTIQRTQQEDSAVYLCASSHITTGELFFGEGSRLTVL.

This chain joins TRBV5-1 and TRBJ1-1; TRBD1 aligns across 9 bases. This CDR3 is 15 amino acids long. V gave up 8 bases and J gave up 0 bases; unmatched junction bases: 8. Per the germline V gene, CDR1 is SGHRS and CDR2 is YFSETQ. The CDR3 is CASQTGGSMNTEAFF. CDR3 coding DNA: TGCGCCAGTCAGACAGGGGGAAGCATGAACACTGAAGCTTTCTTT.